Listed below are T cell receptor beta chains from one sample, sequenced in a study of blood T cell repertoires in COVID-19. The method was immunoSEQ multiplex PCR; TCRdb's version includes in-frame clones alone and lacks a portion of them. The sample yields some 190,000 clones, around 90% seen once. The sequenced sample was peripheral blood. These receptors came from a human donor in a cohort sampled during active COVID-19. CDR3s include the opening cysteine and the closing phenylalanine or tryptophan. Each record gives: D gene, V gene, J gene, clone size, CDR3 DNA, CDR3 protein. A D gene is named only where the DNA matches it firmly. Clone size is stated in some rows and not others, as once, few, many or a class when expanded.

.	TRBV3-1/TRBV3-2	TRBJ2-7	.	TGTGCCAGCAGCCAAGAGGGGGCATCAGGCGAGCAGTACTTC	CASSQEGASGEQYF
.	TRBV7-2	TRBJ2-7	once	TGTGCCAGCAGCTTTGCCAGAGGTCCCTCCGAGCAGTACTTC	CASSFARGPSEQYF
.	TRBV7-2	TRBJ1-1	.	TGTGCCAGCAGCACGGACAAGAACACTGAAGCTTTCTTT	CASSTDKNTEAFF
.	TRBV7-9	TRBJ1-3	few	TGTGCCAGCAGCTTAGCTACAGGTGGAAACACCATATATTTT	CASSLATGGNTIYF
.	TRBV5-8	TRBJ1-5	.	TGTGCCAGCAGCTCTCTAGCCCGGCCCCAGCATTTT	CASSSLARPQHF
TRBD2	TRBV7-9	TRBJ2-7	.	TGTGCCAGCAGCCCAGACATCGGGGGGGCAGACTACGAGCAGTACTTC	CASSPDIGGADYEQYF
TRBD1	TRBV7-2	TRBJ2-7	.	TGTGCCAGCAGCGCCCGACAGGGAGCGGACTACGAGCAGTACTTC	CASSARQGADYEQYF
TRBD2	TRBV5-6	TRBJ2-5	.	TGTGCCAGCAGCCGCCCGCGGGGGGGCCGCCAAGAGACCCAGTACTTC	CASSRPRGGRQETQYF
.	TRBV5-1	TRBJ2-2	.	TGCGCCAGCAGCATCGGGACTCCCACCGGGGAGCTGTTTTTT	CASSIGTPTGELFF
TRBD1	TRBV27	TRBJ1-1	.	TGTGCCAGCAGTTTCGATCGACAGGGAGGTGAAGCTTTCTTT	CASSFDRQGGEAFF
.	TRBV2	TRBJ1-2	.	TGTGCCAGCACCACAGATTCTAACTATGGCTACACCTTC	CASTTDSNYGYTF
.	TRBV2	TRBJ1-2	.	TGTGCCAGCAGCGGGATCCGGAATCGCGGCTACACCTTC	CASSGIRNRGYTF
.	TRBV7-9	TRBJ1-6	.	TGTGCCAGCAGCGAGAGTTCACCCCTCCACTTT	CASSESSPLHF
.	TRBV2	TRBJ2-3	once	TGTGCCAGCAGTCTAGGTATGACAGATACGCAGTATTTT	CASSLGMTDTQYF
.	TRBV18	TRBJ1-2	once	TGTGCCAGCTCACCAGGAGTGACAGGAGACAACTATGGCTACACCTTC	CASSPGVTGDNYGYTF
TRBD2	TRBV10-3	TRBJ2-1	.	TGTGCCATCAGAGAGGAGACTAGCGGTTACAATGAGCAGTTCTTC	CAIREETSGYNEQFF
TRBD2	TRBV5-1	TRBJ2-3	.	TGCGCCAGCAGCGGGGGACTAGCGGGGGTCGGCACAGATACGCAGTATTTT	CASSGGLAGVGTDTQYF
TRBD1	TRBV7-9	TRBJ2-5	.	TGTGCCAGCAGCTTAGGGGGGACAGCTTATGAGGAGACCCAGTACTTC	CASSLGGTAYEETQYF
.	TRBV19	TRBJ2-3	.	TGTGCCAGTGGGGACACCCCAACGACAGATACGCAGTATTTT	CASGDTPTTDTQYF
TRBD1	TRBV5-6	TRBJ2-2	.	TGTGCCAGCAGCTTGGGGGACAGGGGGCGCACCGGGGAGCTGTTTTTT	CASSLGDRGRTGELFF
TRBD1	TRBV19	TRBJ1-6	few	TGTGCCAGTAGTATATCAAGACAGGGGGCGAACTCACCCCTCCACTTT	CASSISRQGANSPLHF
TRBD2	TRBV11-3	TRBJ2-2	once	TGTGCCAGCAGCTCTGGGACTAGGAGCACCGGGGAGCTGTTTTTT	CASSSGTRSTGELFF
.	TRBV20-1	TRBJ2-7	.	TGCAGTGCTAGTCTAAATCGGGTCGGCTCCTACGAGCAGTACTTC	CSASLNRVGSYEQYF
TRBD2	TRBV19	TRBJ2-1	.	TGTGCCAGTAGGACGACTAGCGGCGCCTACAATGAGCAGTTCTTC	CASRTTSGAYNEQFF
.	TRBV19	TRBJ2-6	.	TGTGCCAGTAGTATACAGTTCGCACCTGGGGCCAACGTCCTGACTTTC	CASSIQFAPGANVLTF
TRBD1	TRBV9	TRBJ2-2	.	TGTGCCAGCAGCCAGGGGGTCGGGACCGGGGAGCTGTTTTTT	CASSQGVGTGELFF
.	TRBV19	TRBJ1-4	.	TGTGCCAGTAGTATCCGGAGTCGTGAAAAACTGTTTTTT	CASSIRSREKLFF
TRBD1	TRBV6-5	TRBJ2-5	.	TGTGCCAGCAGGAGACAGGGGGAGCAGGCCCAGTACTTC	CASRRQGEQAQYF
TRBD1	TRBV2	TRBJ2-2	.	TGTGCCAGCAGTGAGTTCGGACCGGGACAGCGAACCGGGGAGCTGTTTTTT	CASSEFGPGQRTGELFF
TRBD2	TRBV5-1	TRBJ2-5	.	TGCGCCAGCAGCTTAGGACTAGAGGTAGAGACCCAGTACTTC	CASSLGLEVETQYF
.	TRBV10-2	TRBJ1-3	.	TGCGCCAGCAGTGAGTTCCGGGGAGGCTTTGGAAACACCATATATTTT	CASSEFRGGFGNTIYF
.	TRBV6-5	TRBJ2-7	.	TGTGCCAGCAGTTACACCCTCACACACGAGCAGTACTTC	CASSYTLTHEQYF
TRBD1	TRBV15	TRBJ1-2	.	TGTGCCACCAGGGACAGGGGGTACTATGGCTACACCTTC	CATRDRGYYGYTF
TRBD2	TRBV10-3	TRBJ2-1	.	TGTGCCATCACTGGCGGGAGGGCCCCCTACAATGAGCAGTTCTTC	CAITGGRAPYNEQFF
.	TRBV6-6	TRBJ1-4	.	TGTGCCAGCAGCCACGGGACATCAACCGAAAAACTGTTTTTT	CASSHGTSTEKLFF
TRBD2	TRBV9	TRBJ2-1	.	TGTGCCAGCAGCGTAGACCCAGCGGGAGGCGGTAAAGAGTTCTTC	CASSVDPAGGGKEFF
.	TRBV27	TRBJ1-1	.	TGTGCCAGCACCCCGCAATGGGGGCAGAACACTGAAGCTTTCTTT	CASTPQWGQNTEAFF
TRBD2	TRBV6-1	TRBJ2-5	.	TGTGCCAGCAGTGAAGGACTCAGTGGGGGGGTCCGGGAGACCCAGTACTTC	CASSEGLSGGVRETQYF
TRBD2	TRBV11-2	TRBJ2-5	.	TGTGCCAGCAGCTTAAGCAGCGGGGGGGCCTATGAGACCCAGTACTTC	CASSLSSGGAYETQYF
TRBD2	TRBV15	TRBJ2-2	.	TGTGCCACCAGCAGAGTTAGCGGGGGGGCCACCGGGGAGCTGTTTTTT	CATSRVSGGATGELFF
.	TRBV2	TRBJ1-2	.	TGTGCCAGCACCCAAAACATCGGGGTCACTCCCTTCTATGGCTACACCTTC	CASTQNIGVTPFYGYTF
.	TRBV28	TRBJ1-1	.	TGTGCCAGCAGTTTAGGCAGAACATCACCAACGGGGAACACTGAAGCTTTCTTT	CASSLGRTSPTGNTEAFF
TRBD2	TRBV7-2	TRBJ2-7	.	TGTGCCAGCAGCGCCCAACCCGGGAGGGGGTCCGGCGAGCAGTACTTC	CASSAQPGRGSGEQYF
TRBD1	TRBV9	TRBJ1-3	.	TGTGCCAGCAGCGAGGACAGGGGGAATGGAAACACCATATATTTT	CASSEDRGNGNTIYF
.	TRBV6-2/TRBV6-3	TRBJ2-3	.	TGTGCCAGCAGCCGTGTTAGCACGCAGTATTTT	CASSRVSTQYF
.	TRBV28	TRBJ1-4	.	TGTGCCAGCAGTCCAGCTAATGAAAAACTGTTTTTT	CASSPANEKLFF
TRBD2	TRBV9	TRBJ2-7	.	TGTGCCAGCAGCGTGGGACTAGCGGGCCACGAGCAGTACTTC	CASSVGLAGHEQYF
TRBD1	TRBV6-5	TRBJ2-5	.	TGTGCCAGCTGCCGGGACAGGGTTGGGCAAGAGACCCAGTACTTC	CASCRDRVGQETQYF
TRBD2	TRBV6-6	TRBJ2-3	.	TGTGCCAGCAGTTCTCGGGGAGCGGGGGGCACAGATACGCAGTATTTT	CASSSRGAGGTDTQYF
.	TRBV4-1	TRBJ1-6	.	TGCGCCAGCAGCCCTTGGGGTACTGGAAGGGGTTCACCCCTCCACTTT	CASSPWGTGRGSPLHF
TRBD2	TRBV19	TRBJ2-2	.	TGTGCCAGTAAAGCGGGGTTCAACACCGGGGAGCTGTTTTTT	CASKAGFNTGELFF
TRBD2	TRBV10-3	TRBJ2-7	.	TGTGCCATCACGGACAGGGTCACTAGCGGGGGCTCCTACGAGCAGTACTTC	CAITDRVTSGGSYEQYF
TRBD1	TRBV5-1	TRBJ1-4	few	TGCGCCAGCAGCGTCGCCGGGACAGGGGGTGAAAAACTGTTTTTT	CASSVAGTGGEKLFF
.	TRBV7-9	TRBJ1-1	few	TGTGCCAGCAGCTTACATCTTGAGGGCATGAACACTGAAGCTTTCTTT	CASSLHLEGMNTEAFF
.	TRBV6-2/TRBV6-3	TRBJ2-7	.	TGTGCCAGCAGTTACTCGACTTCCTACGAGCAGTACTTC	CASSYSTSYEQYF
TRBD1	TRBV12-3/TRBV12-4	TRBJ1-1	.	TGTGCCAGCAGTCAAGGGGGCTACACTGAAGCTTTCTTT	CASSQGGYTEAFF
.	TRBV4-1	TRBJ2-5	.	TGCGCCAGCAGCCATGACAGAAACCAAGAGACCCAGTACTTC	CASSHDRNQETQYF